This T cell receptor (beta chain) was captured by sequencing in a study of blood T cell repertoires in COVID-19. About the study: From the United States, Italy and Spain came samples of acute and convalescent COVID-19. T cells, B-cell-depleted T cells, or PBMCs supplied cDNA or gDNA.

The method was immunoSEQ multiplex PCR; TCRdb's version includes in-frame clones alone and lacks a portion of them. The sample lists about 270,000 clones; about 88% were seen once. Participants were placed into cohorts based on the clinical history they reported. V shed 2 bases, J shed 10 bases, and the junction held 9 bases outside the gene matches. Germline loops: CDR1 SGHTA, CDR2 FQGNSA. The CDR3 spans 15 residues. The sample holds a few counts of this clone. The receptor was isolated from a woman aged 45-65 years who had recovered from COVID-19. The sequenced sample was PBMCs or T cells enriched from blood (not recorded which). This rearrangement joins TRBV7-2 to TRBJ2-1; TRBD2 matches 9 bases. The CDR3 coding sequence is TGTGCCAGCAGCTTAACAGGGCCTAGCGGGATAGAGCAGTTCTTC. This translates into CASSLTGPSGIEQFF.